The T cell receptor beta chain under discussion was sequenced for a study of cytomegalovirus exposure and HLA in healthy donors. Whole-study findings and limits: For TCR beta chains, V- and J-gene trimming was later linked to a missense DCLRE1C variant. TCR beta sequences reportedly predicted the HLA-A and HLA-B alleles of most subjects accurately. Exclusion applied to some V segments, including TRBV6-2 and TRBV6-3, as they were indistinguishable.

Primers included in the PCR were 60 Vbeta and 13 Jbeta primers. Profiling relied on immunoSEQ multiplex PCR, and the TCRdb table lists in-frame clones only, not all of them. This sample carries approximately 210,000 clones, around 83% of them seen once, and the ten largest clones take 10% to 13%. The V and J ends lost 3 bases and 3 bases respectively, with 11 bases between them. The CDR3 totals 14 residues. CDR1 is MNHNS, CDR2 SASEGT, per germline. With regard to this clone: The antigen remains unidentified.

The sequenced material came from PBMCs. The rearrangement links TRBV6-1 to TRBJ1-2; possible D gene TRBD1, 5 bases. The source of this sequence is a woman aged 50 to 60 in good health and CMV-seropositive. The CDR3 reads CASSDKDRYYGYTF. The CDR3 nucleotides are TGTGCCAGCAGTGATAAAGACAGATACTATGGCTACACCTTC.